This T cell receptor beta chain comes out of a study of blood T cell repertoires in COVID-19. Overall study context: Collection of acute and convalescent COVID-19 samples took place in the United States, Italy and Spain. Sources were T cells, B-cell-depleted T cells, or PBMCs; the material itself was cDNA or gDNA.

CDR3 size: 13 residues. V was clipped by 5 bases and J by 4 bases; unmatched bases: 6. Looked up from germline, CDR1 is SGHKS and CDR2 is YYEKEE (reference sequence). Authors' data handling: It was from reference gene primer amplification that nucleated cell counts were estimated. Some clones are missing from TCRdb's copy, which holds only in-frame ones; the method was immunoSEQ multiplex PCR. The DNA was the basis for D and trimming; V, J and clone size are from that table. The sample contains 150,000 to 200,000 clones, roughly 80% of which appear only once. The chain joins TRBV5-5 to TRBJ2-7, with TRBD2 matching 7 bases. The sequencing sample was made of peripheral blood. This TCR came from a human donor in a cohort sampled during active COVID-19. The CDR3 spells CASRRGSGYEQYF. The DNA of the CDR3 is TGTGCCAGCAGAAGAGGTAGCGGGTACGAGCAGTACTTC.